A selection of T cell receptor beta chains follows, all from one sample in a study of blood T cell repertoires in COVID-19. Produced via immunoSEQ multiplex PCR; TCRdb's table is partial and in-frame only. The data hold some 290,000 clones, with 88% observed a single time. The source material was peripheral blood. These TCRs come from a woman aged 30 to 39 with COVID-19, enrolled during active disease. CDR3s include the opening cysteine and the closing phenylalanine or tryptophan. D genes are given only for firm matches. A clone size is listed for some rows: how often the clone was seen (once, few, many), or a class if it is expanded.

j_gene | v_gene | abundance | d_gene | len | CDR3aa | CDR3nt
TRBJ1-4 | TRBV5-1 | . | . | 14 | CASSPSATNEKLFF | TGCGCCAGCAGTCCCAGTGCAACTAATGAAAAACTGTTTTTT
TRBJ2-3 | TRBV6-5 | . | TRBD2 | 14 | CAIRTSGYTDTQYF | TGTGCCATCCGGACTAGCGGCTACACAGATACGCAGTATTTT
TRBJ2-3 | TRBV2 | once | TRBD2 | 18 | CASRRTSGEITSTDTQYF | TGTGCCAGCAGGAGGACTAGCGGGGAGATAACTAGCACAGATACGCAGTATTTT
TRBJ1-2 | TRBV28 | . | . | 14 | CASSLSRALNGYTF | TGTGCCAGCAGTTTGTCCAGGGCTCTGAACGGCTACACCTTC
TRBJ1-2 | TRBV19 | . | . | 16 | CASSINGNRHIDGYTF | TGTGCCAGTAGTATCAATGGTAACCGACATATCGATGGCTACACCTTC
TRBJ2-4 | TRBV5-1 | . | TRBD2 | 16 | CASSYDLAGAKNIQYF | TGCGCCAGCAGTTATGACTTAGCGGGGGCCAAAAACATTCAGTACTTC
TRBJ2-7 | TRBV27 | . | TRBD2 | 14 | CASRLAGRNYEQYF | TGTGCCAGCAGGCTAGCGGGACGAAACTACGAGCAGTACTTC
TRBJ2-2 | TRBV7-3 | . | . | 14 | CASSFAGAAGELFF | TGTGCCAGCAGCTTCGCAGGGGCAGCCGGGGAGCTGTTTTTT
TRBJ2-1 | TRBV14 | few | . | 13 | CASTQGYGNEQFF | TGTGCCAGCACCCAGGGCTACGGCAATGAGCAGTTCTTC
TRBJ2-1 | TRBV12-3/TRBV12-4 | . | . | 13 | CASRTGTRIEQFF | TGTGCCAGCAGGACCGGGACAAGGATTGAGCAGTTCTTC
TRBJ1-4 | TRBV5-8 | . | . | 13 | CATRGRRDEKLFF | TGTGCCACCCGGGGAAGGCGTGACGAAAAACTGTTTTTT
TRBJ1-1 | TRBV19 | . | . | 13 | CASSIGGKTEAFF | TGTGCCAGTAGTATAGGGGGCAAGACTGAAGCTTTCTTT
TRBJ2-2 | TRBV4-3 | . | . | 13 | CASSQEAGGELFF | TGCGCCAGCAGCCAAGAGGCGGGCGGGGAGCTGTTTTTT
TRBJ2-5 | TRBV6-5 | . | TRBD1 | 14 | CASKRDRGAETQYF | TGTGCCAGCAAAAGGGACAGGGGAGCGGAGACCCAGTACTTC
TRBJ2-1 | TRBV30 | . | . | 14 | CAWIQEDYYNEQFF | TGTGCCTGGATCCAAGAGGATTACTACAATGAGCAGTTCTTC
TRBJ2-2 | TRBV7-8 | . | . | 15 | CASSLVARFTGELFF | TGTGCCAGCAGCTTAGTAGCGCGGTTCACCGGGGAGCTGTTTTTT
TRBJ2-5 | TRBV28 | . | . | 13 | CASNVAFGETQYF | TGTGCCAGCAATGTAGCATTCGGAGAGACCCAGTACTTC
TRBJ2-3 | TRBV6-5 | . | TRBD2 | 16 | CASSYRSSGSTDTQYF | TGTGCCAGCAGTTACCGTTCTAGCGGGAGCACAGATACGCAGTATTTT
TRBJ2-7 | TRBV12-5 | . | TRBD1 | 15 | CASAAPGTGVHEQYF | TGTGCTAGTGCTGCACCGGGGACAGGGGTTCACGAGCAGTACTTC
TRBJ1-2 | TRBV5-1 | . | . | 14 | CASSPGTTLFGYTF | TGCGCCAGCAGCCCCGGGACAACACTCTTCGGCTACACCTTC
TRBJ2-7 | TRBV5-4 | few | . | 13 | CASSLAASYEQYF | TGTGCCAGCAGCTTGGCCGCGTCCTACGAGCAGTACTTC
TRBJ1-5 | TRBV7-8 | . | TRBD1 | 13 | CASRKQGPRPQHF | TGTGCCAGCAGGAAACAGGGGCCTCGGCCCCAGCATTTT
TRBJ2-7 | TRBV28 | . | TRBD2 | 15 | CASGGLVRPRDEQYF | TGTGCCAGCGGCGGACTAGTCCGACCGAGGGACGAGCAGTACTTC
TRBJ2-7 | TRBV6-2/TRBV6-3 | . | TRBD1 | 15 | CASTPAGTGPYEQYF | TGTGCCAGCACCCCGGCCGGGACAGGGCCCTACGAGCAGTACTTC
TRBJ2-7 | TRBV27 | . | TRBD2 | 17 | CASSSPTSGSRSYEQYF | TGTGCCAGCAGTTCCCCGACTAGCGGGAGCCGCTCCTACGAGCAGTACTTC
TRBJ1-1 | TRBV30 | once | . | 12 | CAWKQGNTEAFF | TGTGCCTGGAAACAGGGGAACACTGAAGCTTTCTTT
TRBJ2-7 | TRBV30 | . | . | 12 | CAWSKGGDEQYF | TGTGCCTGGAGTAAAGGGGGTGACGAGCAGTACTTC
TRBJ1-4 | TRBV28 | few | . | 11 | CAIQGNEKLFF | TGTGCCATTCAGGGAAATGAAAAACTGTTTTTT
TRBJ1-1 | TRBV5-6 | . | . | 15 | CASSFDRARGTEAFF | TGTGCCAGCAGCTTCGACCGTGCCCGAGGGACTGAAGCTTTCTTT
TRBJ2-7 | TRBV6-5 | . | TRBD2 | 15 | CASAKQREGRYEQYF | TGTGCCAGCGCTAAACAGCGGGAGGGCCGGTACGAGCAGTACTTC
TRBJ1-1 | TRBV19 | . | . | 13 | CASSIFGETEAFF | TGTGCCAGTAGTATATTCGGGGAGACTGAAGCTTTCTTT
TRBJ2-7 | TRBV11-1 | once | TRBD1 | 15 | CASSHRTGGFREQYF | TGTGCCAGCAGCCACCGGACAGGGGGCTTTAGGGAGCAGTACTTC
TRBJ2-1 | TRBV11-2 | . | . | 12 | CASSQGLPEQFF | TGTGCCAGCAGCCAGGGACTCCCCGAGCAGTTCTTC
TRBJ2-7 | TRBV11-3 | . | TRBD2 | 20 | CASSLAQTILAGDSTYEQYF | TGTGCCAGCAGCTTAGCCCAAACAATACTAGCGGGGGACAGCACCTACGAGCAGTACTTC
TRBJ2-1 | TRBV10-1 | . | TRBD2 | 15 | CASSLSGSSYNEQFF | TGCGCCAGCAGTCTTAGCGGGAGCTCCTACAATGAGCAGTTCTTC
TRBJ2-2 | TRBV11-2 | . | . | 17 | CASSAETGILNTGELFF | TGTGCCAGCAGCGCCGAAACGGGGATTCTCAACACCGGGGAGCTGTTTTTT
TRBJ2-7 | TRBV6-2/TRBV6-3 | few | . | 13 | CASSQREMYEQYF | TGTGCCAGCAGTCAACGGGAGATGTACGAGCAGTACTTC
TRBJ1-5 | TRBV2 | . | . | 14 | CASSTGLTNQPQHF | TGTGCCAGCAGTACAGGGCTTACCAATCAGCCCCAGCATTTT
TRBJ1-2 | TRBV2 | . | TRBD1 | 14 | CASTKEGAGYGYTF | TGTGCCAGCACCAAGGAGGGGGCGGGCTATGGCTACACCTTC
TRBJ1-1 | TRBV29-1 | . | . | 13 | CSVGGLANTEAFF | TGCAGCGTTGGAGGCCTTGCGAACACTGAAGCTTTCTTT
TRBJ1-5 | TRBV19 | . | . | 12 | CASSIAEGPQHF | TGTGCCAGTAGTATAGCTGAGGGGCCCCAGCATTTT